These 8 T cell receptor beta chains came from one sample sequenced in a study of preoperative IRX-2 immunotherapy in early breast cancer. Sequencing was performed with immunoSEQ multiplex PCR; in TCRdb, only in-frame clones are kept and a portion is missing. The table has about 32,000 clones, around four fifths seen once. As to treatment: preoperative locoregional IRX-2 cytokine immunotherapy. Specimen: lymph node tissue, collected from a patient treated with IRX-2 immunotherapy. The receptors shown here come from a human donor with breast cancer.

The chain carries TRBV7-7 and TRBJ1-1; D remains ambiguous. The CDR3 covers 14 residues. Trimming removed 5 bases from V and 1 base from J, with 11 bases in between. Germline V gene data show CDR1 as SSHAT and CDR2 as FNYEAQ (reference sequence). The CDR3 region is CASSVGRENTEAFF. Here the CDR3 DNA reads TGTGCCAGCAGCGTAGGGAGGGAGAACACTGAAGCTTTCTTT.

The chain has TRBV6-8 and TRBJ2-4; possible D gene TRBD1, 5 bases. The germline V and J ends were trimmed by 8 bases and 7 bases, with 12 bases remaining between them. Germline CDR1 and CDR2: MNHGY and SAAAGT. The CDR3 spans 12 residues. The CDR3 loop is CASSPGWNIQYF. The CDR3, as DNA: TGTGCCAGCTCTCCAGGGTGGAACATTCAGTACTTC.

The chain is built from TRBV30 and TRBJ1-3; D uncertain. Looked up from germline, CDR1 is GTSNPN and CDR2 is SVGIG (reference sequence). The CDR3 loop spans 14 amino acids. Between the trimmed V and J ends, which lost 2 bases and 3 bases, there was a span of 11 bases. The CDR3 DNA is TGTGCCTGGAGTCAGTACTTAATTGGAAACACCATATATTTT. Amino acid sequence: CAWSQYLIGNTIYF.

The chain links TRBV18 to TRBJ1-1; 7 bases agree with TRBD1. The CDR3 totals 15 residues. Germline loops: CDR1 KGHSH, CDR2 LQKENI. V dropped 2 bases and J dropped 1; count of bases not matched to a gene: 4. The chain's CDR3 is CASSPGRTGNTEAFF. CDR3 coding DNA: TGTGCCAGCTCACCAGGTAGGACAGGGAACACTGAAGCTTTCTTT.

V usage is TRBV27 and J usage is TRBJ2-7; D not certain. The CDR3 loop spans 12 amino acids. Trimming pared 6 bases from V and 0 bases from J, leaving 6 bases between. Per the germline V gene, CDR1 is MNHEY and CDR2 is SMNVEV (reference sequence). The CDR3 loop reads CASSPFSYEQYF. DNA for the CDR3: TGTGCCAGCAGCCCCTTCTCCTACGAGCAGTACTTC.

The chain employs TRBV10-2 and TRBJ1-2; D might be TRBD1 (5 bases). The V and J ends lost 8 bases and 7 bases respectively, with 20 bases between them. The CDR3 is 14 amino acids. Germline loops: CDR1 WSHSY, CDR2 SAAADI. The CDR3 nucleotides are TGCGCCAGCGAAAACAGGAGGCCGTGGGGTGGCTACACCTTC. This translates into CASENRRPWGGYTF.

The chain is built from TRBV6-8 and TRBJ1-1; D might be TRBD1 (5 bases). CDR1 is MNHGY and CDR2 is SAAAGT in the germline V gene. V was shortened by 3 bases and J by 1 base, with 9 bases between the two germline ends. The CDR3 has 14 amino acids. CDR3 coding DNA: TGTGCCAGCAGTTATGGAGGACAGAACACTGAAGCTTTCTTT. Encoded protein: CASSYGGQNTEAFF.

V is TRBV18 and J is TRBJ1-5; maybe TRBD1 (5 bases). This CDR3 has 15 amino acids. Per germline, CDR1 KGHSH and CDR2 LQKENI. V shed 0 bases and J shed 2 bases, with 8 bases lying between them. The CDR3: CASSPPGPGNQPQHF. As DNA, the CDR3 is TGTGCCAGCTCACCACCGGGACCGGGCAATCAGCCCCAGCATTTT.